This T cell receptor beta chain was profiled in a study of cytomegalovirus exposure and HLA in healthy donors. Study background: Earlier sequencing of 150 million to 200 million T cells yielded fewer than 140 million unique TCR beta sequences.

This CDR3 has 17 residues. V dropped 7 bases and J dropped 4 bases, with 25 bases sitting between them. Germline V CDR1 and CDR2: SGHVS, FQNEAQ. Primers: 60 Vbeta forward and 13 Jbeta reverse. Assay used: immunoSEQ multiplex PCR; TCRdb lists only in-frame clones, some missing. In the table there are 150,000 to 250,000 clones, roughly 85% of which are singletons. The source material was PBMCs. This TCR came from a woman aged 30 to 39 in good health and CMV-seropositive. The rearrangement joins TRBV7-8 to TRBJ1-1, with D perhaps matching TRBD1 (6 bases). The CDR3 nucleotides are TGTGCCAGCACCCTGTTTGGTTCAGGGGCTTTTAGCACTGAAGCTTTCTTT. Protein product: CASTLFGSGAFSTEAFF. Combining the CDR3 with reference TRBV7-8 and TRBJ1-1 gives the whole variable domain GAGVSQSPRYKVAKRGQDVALRCDPISGHVSLFWYQQALGQGPEFLTYFQNEAQLDKSGLPSDRFFAERPEGSVSTLKIQRTQQEDSAVYLCASTLFGSGAFSTEAFFGQGTRLTVV.